The following is a T cell receptor beta chain sequence with its context. This entry belongs to a study of blood T cell repertoires in COVID-19. Study information: Samples representing acute and convalescent COVID-19 were sourced from the United States, Italy and Spain. PBMCs, B-cell-depleted T cells, or T cells provided the cDNA or gDNA that made up the material.

V was pared by 3 bases and J by 6 bases, with 6 bases of the junction left unmatched. The germline gives CDR1 DFQATT, CDR2 SNEGSKA (reference sequence). The CDR3 contains 14 residues. In the authors' methods: Reference gene primers were amplified, and this amplification served to estimate nucleated cell counts. This table comes from immunoSEQ multiplex PCR, and its TCRdb copy is limited to in-frame clones, with some not included. V and J calls and clone size are given by that table; D and trimming were obtained from the DNA. The sample lists roughly 140,000 clones, approximately 80% occurring once. This chain links TRBV20-1 with TRBJ2-4; 9 bases align to TRBD2. The sequence was collected from a human donor in a cohort sampled during active COVID-19. Input material: peripheral blood. The CDR3 DNA sequence: TGCAGTGCTAGTAGCGGGAGTGGGGGAAACATTCAGTACTTC. This encodes CSASSGSGGNIQYF.